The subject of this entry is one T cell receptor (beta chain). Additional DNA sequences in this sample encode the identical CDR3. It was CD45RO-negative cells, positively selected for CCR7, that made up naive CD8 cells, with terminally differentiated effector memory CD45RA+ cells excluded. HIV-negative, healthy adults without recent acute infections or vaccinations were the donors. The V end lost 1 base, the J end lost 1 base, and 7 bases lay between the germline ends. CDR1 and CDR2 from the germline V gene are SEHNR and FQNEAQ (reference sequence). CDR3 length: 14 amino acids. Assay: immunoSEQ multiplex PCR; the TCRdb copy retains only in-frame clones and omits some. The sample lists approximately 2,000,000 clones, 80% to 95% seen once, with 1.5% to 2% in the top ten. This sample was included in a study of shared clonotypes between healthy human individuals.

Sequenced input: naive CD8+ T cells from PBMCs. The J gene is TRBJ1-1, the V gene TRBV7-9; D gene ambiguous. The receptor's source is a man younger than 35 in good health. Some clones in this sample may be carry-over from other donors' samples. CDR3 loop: CASSLGRGNTEAFF. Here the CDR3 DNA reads TGTGCCAGCAGCTTAGGACGGGGGAACACTGAAGCTTTCTTT.